These 22 T cell receptor beta chains share one sample of origin, sequenced in a study of CD8 T cells in Susac syndrome. RNA in amounts of about 0.5 to 1 ug was reverse transcribed with random hexamers. TCRdb reprocessed the immunoSEQ multiplex PCR reads via MiXCR and lists one record per CDR3 protein. This table holds some 200,000 distinct CDR3 sequences, 85% to 95% found once. The sequenced sample was CD8+ T cells from PBMCs. These receptors were obtained from a human donor with Susac syndrome.

The rearrangement links TRBV9 to TRBJ2-6; weak D call: TRBD1 (5 bases). The CDR3 spans 15 residues. From germline, CDR1 is SGDLS and CDR2 YYNGEE. The V gene lost 5 bases and the J gene lost 3 bases, with 12 bases spanning the gap. The CDR3 loop reads CASRHQGDGANVLTF. The CDR3, as DNA: TGTGCCAGCAGACATCAGGGCGATGGGGCCAACGTCCTGACTTTC.

In the case of this clonotype: Because the CDR3's place on the DNA is in doubt, the DNA is left out and the CDR3 is given as listed by TCRdb. This sequence joins TRBV27 and TRBJ2-7; the table names TRBD1, a call not compared with the DNA. CDR1 and CDR2 (germline): MNHEY, SMNVEV (reference sequence). From its first to its last residue, the CDR3 has 14 amino acids. CDR3 in amino acids: CASSSSTGGYEQYF.

This clonotype was counted a single time. The chain couples TRBV19 to TRBJ1-6, with 7 bases identical to TRBD1. The CDR3 contains 16 residues. V shed 4 bases and J 8 bases; nucleotides not matched to a gene: 11. Germline CDR1 and CDR2: LNHDA and SQIVND (reference sequence). The CDR3 DNA sequence: TGTGCCAGTAGTACGCGACAGGGACCAAGGGATTCACCCCTCCACTTT. Residues: CASSTRQGPRDSPLHF.

The rearrangement uses TRBV12-3 or TRBV12-4 and TRBJ2-5; TRBD2 matches at 13 bases. The CDR3 loop spans 15 amino acids. J gave up 5 bases and V 6 bases, and 6 bases lay outside the gene matches. As DNA, the CDR3 is TGTGCCAGCAGCTTACTAGCGGGGGGGCCGGAGACCCAGTACTTC. This translates into CASSLLAGGPETQYF.

This chain joins TRBV7-2 and TRBJ1-5, with 7 bases matching TRBD1. CDR3 length equals 15 residues. The V segment lost 5 bases and the J segment 9 bases; nucleotides outside the gene matches: 13. Per germline, CDR1 SGHTA and CDR2 FQGNSA. The CDR3 protein is CASSPGQLDSRPQHF. The CDR3 DNA follows: TGTGCCAGCAGCCCGGGACAGTTAGATTCAAGGCCCCAGCATTTT.

The chain employs TRBV20-1 and TRBJ1-2; 7 bases agree with TRBD1. Per germline, CDR1 DFQATT and CDR2 SNEGSKA (reference sequence). The CDR3 is made up of 15 amino acids. V shed 5 bases, J shed 2 bases, and the junction held 11 bases outside the gene matches. CDR3 coding DNA: TGCAGTGCTCGGACACTCGACAGGGAGAACTATGGCTACACCTTC. Translated: CSARTLDRENYGYTF.

The rearrangement links TRBV30 to TRBJ1-6, with unresolved D. The CDR3 has 17 residues. Germline CDR1 is GTSNPN and CDR2 is SVGIG (reference sequence). The V end lost 0 bases, the J end lost 0 bases, and 12 bases lay between the germline ends. The CDR3 spells CAWSVSRTSSYNSPLHF. CDR3 bases: TGTGCCTGGAGTGTAAGTCGGACCAGCTCCTATAATTCACCCCTCCACTTT.

This chain connects TRBV11-2 to TRBJ2-5; weak D call: TRBD1 (5 bases). Germline V gene lookup returns CDR1 SGHAT and CDR2 FQNNGV. This CDR3 is built from 14 residues. Trimming pared 5 bases from V and 2 bases from J, leaving 12 bases between. CDR3: CASSDIRQQETQYF. For the CDR3, the DNA is TGTGCCAGCAGCGACATAAGACAGCAAGAGACCCAGTACTTC.

The chain carries TRBV4-1 and TRBJ1-1; D is perhaps TRBD1 (5 bases). The ends were cut back, 0 bases at V and 2 bases at J, with 13 bases in the middle. CDR1 is MGHRA, CDR2 YSYEKL, per germline. This CDR3 comprises 16 residues. The CDR3 nucleotides are TGCGCCAGCAGCCAAGATTTTTCCGGGGCTAACACTGAAGCTTTCTTT. The encoded protein is CASSQDFSGANTEAFF.

CDR3 sequence (DNA): TGTGCCAGCAGCAACCGACAGCGTAATGAGCAGTTCTTC. This codes for CASSNRQRNEQFF. V gene TRBV12-3 or TRBV12-4 combines with J gene TRBJ2-1, with D perhaps matching TRBD1 (5 bases). The CDR3 contains 13 residues. V was trimmed by 6 bases and J by 7 bases, leaving 13 bases between them.

The chain employs TRBV9 and TRBJ2-5, with 9 bases lining up with TRBD2. The CDR3 length is 15 residues. From germline, CDR1 is SGDLS and CDR2 YYNGEE. Germline trimming cut 4 bases from V and 2 bases from J; bases unmatched to any gene: 6. The DNA of the CDR3 is TGTGCCAGCAGCCCGAGGACTAGCGAGCAAGAGACCCAGTACTTC. Translation: CASSPRTSEQETQYF.

The V gene is TRBV28, the J gene TRBJ2-5, with D perhaps being TRBD1 or TRBD2 (6 bases each). Trimming removed 6 bases at V and 5 bases at J, with 13 bases between. From germline, CDR1 is MDHEN and CDR2 SYDVKM. CDR3 size: 13 residues. The CDR3 nucleotides are TGTGCCAGCAGCACACGGGGGCGGGAGACCCAGTACTTC. Protein sequence: CASSTRGRETQYF.

The chain employs TRBV2 and TRBJ2-1; D may be TRBD2 (5 bases). Trimming took 3 bases from V and 7 from J, leaving 16 bases between them. CDR3 length equals 15 residues. Per the germline V gene, CDR1 is SNHLY and CDR2 is FYNNEI. The CDR3 nucleotides read TGTGCCAGCAGTGAGAGCGGAGGTTTTATAAATGAGCAGTTCTTC. This gives the protein CASSESGGFINEQFF.

The chain joins TRBV5-4 to TRBJ1-2, with D possibly TRBD1 on 5 matching bases. CDR1 is SGHNT, CDR2 YYREEE, per germline (reference sequence). This CDR3 has 14 amino acids. V gave up 1 base and J gave up 4 bases, with 11 bases separating them. CDR3: CASSLNNQGYGYTF. The CDR3 region has the DNA TGTGCCAGCAGCTTGAATAATCAGGGCTATGGCTACACCTTC.

V is TRBV2 and J is TRBJ1-2; no firm D call. The germline V and J ends were trimmed by 0 bases and 8 bases, with 13 bases remaining between them. Germline V lookup: CDR1 SNHLY, CDR2 FYNNEI. The CDR3 contains 14 residues. CDR3 amino acids: CASSEASPGGGYTF. CDR3 nucleotides: TGTGCCAGCAGTGAAGCATCCCCCGGAGGAGGCTACACCTTC.

This chain links TRBV20-1 with TRBJ1-1, with 7 positions matching TRBD1. V shed 4 bases and J 3 bases; nucleotides not matched to a gene: 5. The CDR3 loop spans 13 amino acids. CDR1 and CDR2 from the germline V gene are DFQATT and SNEGSKA (reference sequence). The CDR3 reads CSATAGGDTEAFF. Here the CDR3 DNA reads TGCAGTGCTACGGCAGGGGGGGACACTGAAGCTTTCTTT.

This chain links TRBV6-5 with TRBJ1-2; D remains ambiguous. The CDR3 spans 15 residues. V was pared by 0 bases and J by 2 bases, with 10 bases between. Germline loops: CDR1 MNHEY, CDR2 SVGAGI. CDR3 nucleotide sequence: TGTGCCAGCAGTTACTCGGGCAGAAAGAACTATGGCTACACCTTC. Its protein product is CASSYSGRKNYGYTF.

V gene TRBV27 combines with J gene TRBJ2-7, with a weak D call TRBD1 (5 bases). The CDR3 has 13 residues. The V gene lost 4 bases and the J gene lost 4 bases, with 11 bases spanning the gap. The germline gives CDR1 MNHEY, CDR2 SMNVEV (reference sequence). The CDR3 protein is CASSSLDSYEQYF. Written as DNA, the CDR3 is TGTGCCAGCAGTTCCCTAGACAGTTACGAGCAGTACTTC.

The chain has TRBV7-8 and TRBJ1-1, with 7 bases matching TRBD1. The CDR3 has 14 residues. CDR1 SGHVS and CDR2 FQNEAQ come from the germline V gene. V lost 1 base, J lost 3 bases, and 2 bases stayed unmatched. The CDR3 region has the DNA TGTGCCAGCAGCTTAGTCGACAGGGACACTGAAGCTTTCTTT. It yields the protein CASSLVDRDTEAFF.

CDR3 nucleotide sequence: TGTGCCAGCAGTGAATGGGGCAGGGCTCAGCCCCAGCATTTT. Its protein is CASSEWGRAQPQHF. V is TRBV25-1 and J is TRBJ1-5, with D perhaps matching TRBD1 (5 bases). Germline V gene sequence: CDR1 MGHDK, CDR2 SYGVNS. Trimming cost V 1 base and J 6 bases, with 10 bases left between them. CDR3 size: 14 residues.

The J gene is TRBJ1-2, the V gene TRBV4-1; 9 bases match TRBD1. In germline, CDR1 is MGHRA, CDR2 YSYEKL. The CDR3 spans 14 residues. V lost 3 bases, J lost 8 bases, and 7 bases stayed unmatched. The CDR3 bases are TGCGCCAGCAGCCACCCTGGACAGGGGAAGGGCTACACCTTC. Its translation: CASSHPGQGKGYTF.

The V call is TRBV12-3 or TRBV12-4, the J call TRBJ1-5; 7 bases fit TRBD1. The CDR3 runs to 15 residues. After removal of 3 bases from V and 6 bases from J, the junction contained 8 bases not matched to a gene. CDR3: CASSLRQGEGQPQHF. For the CDR3, the DNA is TGTGCCAGCAGTTTGAGACAGGGAGAAGGTCAGCCCCAGCATTTT.